The present T cell receptor beta chain was sequenced within a study of T-cell reconstitution after alpha-beta-depleted transplantation in children (dated by TCRdb to about 2016). A note on the overall study: T-cell immune reconstitution after TCRalphabeta/CD19-depleted allogeneic hematopoietic cell transplantation in children was quantitatively tracked in the study by means of TCR repertoire profiling. Paper-wide results and their limitations: Apparently early alphabetaT-cell count recovery about two months after transplant reportedly relied on only several hundred rapidly expanded clones derived from non-depleted graft cells. The high TCRbeta diversity at day 60 in some patients was ascribed to recipient T cells and intrathymic progenitors that had survived conditioning. The frequencies of hyperexpanded clones fell over the following months, and after one year, T-cell counts and TCRbeta diversity were mostly attributed to newly produced T cells.

Receptor libraries were prepared by PCR. TCRdb records Illumina HiSeq 2500 as the sequencer. To normalize quantification of the TCRbeta repertoire, the TCR libraries were built with molecular barcoding that relied on unique molecular identifiers. TCRdb ran its own pipeline on the public reads, namely fastp trimming at Q25 and MiXCR clone calling, and kept in-frame beta chains. Entries that share a CDR3 protein sequence are merged under the most common genes and DNA. Recorded for this sample are about 900,000 distinct CDR3 sequences; roughly 29% of them occurred a single time. Clones ranked in the top ten supply 25% to 35% of the sample. The treatment or condition label corresponds to: allogeneic hematopoietic cell transplantation with graft depleted of TCRalphabeta T cells and CD19 B cells. The transplant recipients were children given TCRalphabeta/CD19-depleted allogeneic hematopoietic cell grafts.

Notes on this clonotype: Its cognate antigen has yet to be identified. Per-base qualities were not stored, and no clone one base away is much larger.

The CDR3 runs 14 amino acids, cysteine and phenylalanine included. This entry keeps only the CDR3 DNA: 42 bases, framed from base 1. The germline ends are 11 bases apart after V is trimmed by 3 bases and J by 2 bases. The rearranged segments are TRBV12-3 or TRBV12-4 and TRBJ2-7; TRBD1 is perhaps the D gene, given 5 matching bases. The origin of this receptor is a boy younger than two who had a stem cell transplant for SCID, so the T cells may come from the graft donor. The sample in question was PBMCs, mostly from graft donor cells, obtained 360 days after TCRalphabeta/CD19-depleted stem cell transplant. Here is the DNA: TGTGCCAGCAGTTTTAGACAGCCGCCCTACGAGCAGTACTTC. The translation is CASSFRQPPYEQYF.